This T cell receptor (beta chain) came from a study of T cell changes during pregnancy in multiple sclerosis (dated by TCRdb to about 2019). Notes on the research overall: Changes in the T cell repertoire over the course of pregnancy were examined in this study in women with multiple sclerosis.

Libraries were built with the immunoSEQ multiplex PCR assay. TCRdb provides this immuneACCESS table in a form limited to in-frame rearrangements. Some clones are lacking; in checked studies, under half of them reflect an unresolved V gene, and why the rest are absent is not known. Recorded for this sample are tens of thousands of clones; roughly 92% of them occurred a single time. The ten largest clones represent 2.5% to 3.5% of the sample. To note about this clone: No antigen is known for it. Per-base qualities were not stored, and no clone one base away is much larger.

V is shortened by 6 bases, J by 6 bases, and the region joining them spans 12 bases. As encoded in the germline V gene, CDR1 is KGHSH while CDR2 is LQKENI. The CDR3, from cysteine to phenylalanine, totals 12 residues. The kept DNA is CDR3 alone, 36 bases in frame from the first base. This TCR was recovered from a female donor in good health, enrolled as a control in a pregnancy study. The chain was built from TRBV18 and TRBJ2-7, with an unclear D gene assignment. The material sequenced was peripheral blood, taken in the third trimester of pregnancy. The DNA is TGTGCCAGCTCGGGCAGCCCCCGCGAGCAGTACTTC. Its amino acids are CASSGSPREQYF.